A selection of T cell receptor beta chains follows, all from one sample in a study of CXCR3-negative and CXCR3-positive naive CD8 T cells. TCRdb reanalyzed the 5' RACE reads, giving one entry per CDR3 protein sequence and no DNA. The record lists 150,000 to 180,000 distinct CDR3 sequences, of which the ten most abundant hold 0.45% to 0.55%. The sample comprised naive CXCR3+ CD8+ T cells from blood. Every receptor here comes from a human donor in good health. Some clones in this sample may be carry-over from other donors' samples. CDR3s include the opening cysteine and the closing phenylalanine or tryptophan.

TRBJ2-2	TRBV5-1	CASSLMFQGNTGELFF
TRBJ1-2	TRBV9	CASSAGQGAGGYTF
TRBJ2-2	TRBV11-2	CASSQSWTENTGELFF
TRBJ2-1	TRBV9	CASSDPLAGRVNEQFF
TRBJ1-6	TRBV28	CASSLSDRVSSPLHF
TRBJ2-1	TRBV7-8	CASSNGQSYNEQFF
TRBJ2-7	TRBV5-1	CARWTGGYEQYF
TRBJ2-2	TRBV21-1	CASSKWHFWDRDTGELFF
TRBJ2-1	TRBV25-1	CASRTTKNEQFF
TRBJ2-3	TRBV9	CASSVIGADTQYF
TRBJ2-5	TRBV19	CASSSRQVTRPETQYF
TRBJ1-4	TRBV29-1	CSVEESTQDEKLFF
TRBJ1-4	TRBV7-9	CASSLEIEVGKLFF